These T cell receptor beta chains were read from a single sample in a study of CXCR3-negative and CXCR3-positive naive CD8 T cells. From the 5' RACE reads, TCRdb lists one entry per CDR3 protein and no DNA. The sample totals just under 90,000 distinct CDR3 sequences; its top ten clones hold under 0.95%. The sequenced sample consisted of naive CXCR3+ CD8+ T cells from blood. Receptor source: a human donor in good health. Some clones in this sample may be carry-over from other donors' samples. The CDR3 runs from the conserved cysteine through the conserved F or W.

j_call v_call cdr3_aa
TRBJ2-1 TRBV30 CAWRVGAHNEQFF
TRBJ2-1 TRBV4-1 CASSRETGYNEQFF
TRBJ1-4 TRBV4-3 CASSQGRGEGEKLFF
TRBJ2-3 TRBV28 CSSSFIRADTQYF
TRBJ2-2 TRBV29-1 CSVAARSVSTGELFF
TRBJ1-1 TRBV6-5 CASTEGFYTEAFF
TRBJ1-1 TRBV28 CASSPRTGSTEAFF
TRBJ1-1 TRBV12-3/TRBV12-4 CASNPGTGGATEAFF
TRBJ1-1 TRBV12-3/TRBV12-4 CASSLPDGEAFF
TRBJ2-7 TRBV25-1 CASDYGQLIDEQYF
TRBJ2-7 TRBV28 CASSTPRVGFSRGGSYEQYF
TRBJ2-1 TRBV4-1 CASSLRRPGNSGLSGYNEQFF
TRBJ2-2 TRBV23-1 CASSQSGQGDDPNTGELFF
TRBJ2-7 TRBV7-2 CASSPTDYYEQYF
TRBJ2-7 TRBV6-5 CASSYGLEMSYEQYF